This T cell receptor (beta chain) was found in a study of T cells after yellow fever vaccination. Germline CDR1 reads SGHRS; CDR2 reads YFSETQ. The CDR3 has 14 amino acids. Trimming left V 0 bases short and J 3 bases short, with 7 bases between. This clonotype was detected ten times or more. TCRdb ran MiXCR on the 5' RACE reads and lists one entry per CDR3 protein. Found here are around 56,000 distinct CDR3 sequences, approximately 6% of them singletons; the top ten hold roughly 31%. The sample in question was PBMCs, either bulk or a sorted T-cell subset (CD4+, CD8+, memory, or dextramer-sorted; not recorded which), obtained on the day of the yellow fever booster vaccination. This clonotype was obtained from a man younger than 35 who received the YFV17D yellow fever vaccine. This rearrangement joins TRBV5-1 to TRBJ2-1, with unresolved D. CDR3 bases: TGCGCCAGCAGCTTGGTAGGAAACTACAATGAGCAGTTCTTC. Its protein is CASSLVGNYNEQFF.